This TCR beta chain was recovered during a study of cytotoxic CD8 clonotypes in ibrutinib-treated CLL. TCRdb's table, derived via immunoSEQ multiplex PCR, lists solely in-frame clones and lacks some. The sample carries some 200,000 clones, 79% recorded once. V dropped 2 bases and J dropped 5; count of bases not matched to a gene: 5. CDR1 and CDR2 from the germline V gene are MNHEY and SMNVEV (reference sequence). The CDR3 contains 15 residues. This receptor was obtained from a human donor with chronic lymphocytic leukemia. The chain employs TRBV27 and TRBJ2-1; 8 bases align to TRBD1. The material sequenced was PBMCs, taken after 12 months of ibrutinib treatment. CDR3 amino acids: CASSLLGQENNEQFF. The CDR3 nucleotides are TGTGCCAGCAGTTTACTGGGACAGGAAAACAATGAGCAGTTCTTC.